This TCR beta chain was recorded in a study of T-cell reconstitution after alpha-beta-depleted transplantation in children. In this sample, this clonotype turned up many times. The V gene end was trimmed by 4 bases and the J gene end by 4 bases; junction bases not matched to a gene: 6. Per the germline V gene, CDR1 is SGHDT and CDR2 is YYEEEE. This CDR3 comprises 15 residues. TCRbeta library construction was performed incorporating unique molecular identifiers. MiXCR was run by TCRdb on the PCR reads, yielding one entry per CDR3 protein. The profile shows hundreds of thousands of distinct CDR3 sequences, around 13% of them singletons.

The chain carries TRBV5-6 and TRBJ2-2; 8 nucleotides line up with TRBD1. The sequence came from a human donor who donated a stem cell graft to a child with acute lymphoblastic leukemia. This material consisted of PBMCs from the stem cell graft donor, taken from the stem cell graft. CDR3 nucleotide sequence: TGTGCCAGCAGCCTAGACAGGGGTCGCACCGGGGAGCTGTTTTTT. Protein: CASSLDRGRTGELFF. Combining the CDR3 with reference TRBV5-6 and TRBJ2-2 gives the whole variable domain DAGVTQSPTHLIKTRGQQVTLRCSPKSGHDTVSWYQQALGQGPQFIFQYYEEEERQRGNFPDRFSGHQFPNYSSELNVNALLLGDSALYLCASSLDRGRTGELFFGEGSRLTVL.